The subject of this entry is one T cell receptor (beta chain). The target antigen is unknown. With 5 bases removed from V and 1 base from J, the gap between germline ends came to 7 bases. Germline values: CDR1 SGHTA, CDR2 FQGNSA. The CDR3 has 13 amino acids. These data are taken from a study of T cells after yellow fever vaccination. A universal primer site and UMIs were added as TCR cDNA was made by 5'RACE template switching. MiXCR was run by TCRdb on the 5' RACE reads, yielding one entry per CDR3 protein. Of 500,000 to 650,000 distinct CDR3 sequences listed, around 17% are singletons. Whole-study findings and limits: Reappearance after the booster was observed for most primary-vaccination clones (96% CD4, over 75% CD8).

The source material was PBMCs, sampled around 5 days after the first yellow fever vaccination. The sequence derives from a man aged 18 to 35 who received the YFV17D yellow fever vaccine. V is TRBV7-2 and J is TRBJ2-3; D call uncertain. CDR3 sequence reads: CASSVKGTDTQYF. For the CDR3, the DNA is TGTGCCAGCAGCGTTAAGGGCACAGATACGCAGTATTTT.